The text below deals with one TCR beta chain. Libraries were prepared by immunoSEQ multiplex PCR; TCRdb keeps only in-frame clonotypes and omits some of them. The sample shows tens of thousands of clones, about 93% of them seen only once. This record comes from a study of T cell changes during pregnancy in multiple sclerosis. Germline CDR1 reads MRHNA; CDR2 reads SNTAGT. The CDR3 contains 15 residues. After removal of 0 bases from V and 9 bases from J, the junction contained 6 bases not matched to a gene. This chain connects TRBV6-4 to TRBJ2-1, with TRBD2 matching 9 bases. This specimen was CD8+ T cells from peripheral blood mononuclear cells, taken after pregnancy. The clonotype was recovered from a female donor with multiple sclerosis, enrolled in a pregnancy study. The DNA of the CDR3 is TGTGCCAGCAGTGACTCGACTAGCGGTGCTGGTGAGCAGTTCTTC. As protein: CASSDSTSGAGEQFF.